This entry is about one TCR beta chain. Its antigen is still unknown. The data are from a study of T cell responses to AZD1222 COVID-19 vaccine. General observations from the study: The sample set comprised mostly white British donors with more females, and clonal diversity was possibly underestimated.

Profiling relied on immunoSEQ multiplex PCR, and the TCRdb table lists in-frame clones only, not all of them. The sample contains 85,000 to 90,000 clones, about nine tenths of which appear only once. The sequence derives from an adult in good health. This material consisted of peripheral blood, taken on day 0 of AZD1222 vaccination.

The CDR3 loop is CASSRELTPSNQPQHF. The CDR3 DNA reads TGTGCCAGCTCACGGGAGCTCACTCCTAGCAATCAGCCCCAGCATTTT. The rearrangement links TRBV18 to TRBJ1-5; D is uncertain. The length of the CDR3 is 16 residues. Trimming cost V 4 bases and J 0 bases, with 13 bases left between them. Germline-derived CDR1 and CDR2 are KGHSH and LQKENI.